This is a list of T cell receptor beta chains from one sample in a study of blood T cell repertoires in COVID-19. Clones were read by immunoSEQ multiplex PCR, and TCRdb kept only the in-frame ones, dropping some. The data hold 200,000 to 300,000 clones, with 75% to 85% observed a single time. Source material: peripheral blood. Receptors originate from a human donor in a cohort sampled during active COVID-19. CDR3s leave out the opening cysteine and the closing phenylalanine or tryptophan. Fields, in order: V gene, CDR3 protein.

>TRBV10-3
AISEAGGTNEKLF
>TRBV5-6
ASSGDRGRNTDTQY
>TRBV28
ASSDRQGPYGYT
>TRBV6-6
ASSLMAPGMNNEKLF
>TRBV28
ASRRGREVT
>TRBV18
ASSPQTVRNTDTQY
>TRBV28
ASSLSRVSWQY
>TRBV5-5
ASSPGGNSGANVLT
>TRBV6-6
ASSSPMGTGKEKLF
>TRBV6-5
ASSSGLAGVGEQF
>TRBV6-5
ASSYTPGAGYT
>TRBV3-1/TRBV3-2
ASSGQTYEQY
>TRBV28
ASSLRPLPSAGELF
>TRBV2
ASSAGLYNEAIY
>TRBV23-1
ASRTDRRVPAGEKLF
>TRBV13
ASSLVTVAGAPSYEQY
>TRBV10-3
AIPQGAGPPGELF
>TRBV11-2
ASSMGEGTDTQY
>TRBV27
ASSRGTARRDSPLH